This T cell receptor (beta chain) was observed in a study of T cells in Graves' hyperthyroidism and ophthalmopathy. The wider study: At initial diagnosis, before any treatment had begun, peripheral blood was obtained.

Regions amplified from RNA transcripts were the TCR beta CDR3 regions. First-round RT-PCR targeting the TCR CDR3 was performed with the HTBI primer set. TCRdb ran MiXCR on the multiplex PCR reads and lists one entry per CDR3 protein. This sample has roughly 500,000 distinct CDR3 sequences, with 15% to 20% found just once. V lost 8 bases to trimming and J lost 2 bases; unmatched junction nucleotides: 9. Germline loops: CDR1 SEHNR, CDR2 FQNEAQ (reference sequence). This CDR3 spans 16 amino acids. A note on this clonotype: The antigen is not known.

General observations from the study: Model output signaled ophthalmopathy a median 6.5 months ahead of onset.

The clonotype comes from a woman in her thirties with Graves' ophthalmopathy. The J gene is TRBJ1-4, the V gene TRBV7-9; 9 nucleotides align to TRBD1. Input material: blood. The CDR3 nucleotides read TGTGCCAGCTCCCGGGACAGGGTGGGGACTAATGAAAAACTGTTTTTT. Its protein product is CASSRDRVGTNEKLFF.